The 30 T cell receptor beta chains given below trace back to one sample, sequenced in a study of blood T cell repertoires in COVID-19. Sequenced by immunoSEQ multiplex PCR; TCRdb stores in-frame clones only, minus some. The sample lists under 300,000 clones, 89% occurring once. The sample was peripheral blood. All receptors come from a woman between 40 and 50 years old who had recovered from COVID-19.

The CDR3 loop is CASSSQGYANEKLFF. The CDR3 DNA reads as TGCGCCAGCAGTTCTCAGGGCTATGCTAATGAAAAACTGTTTTTT. V usage is TRBV5-1 and J usage is TRBJ1-4; D is perhaps TRBD1 (5 bases). The CDR3 is 15 amino acids. V was pared by 5 bases and J by 3 bases, with 14 bases between. CDR1 SGHRS and CDR2 YFSETQ come from the germline V gene.

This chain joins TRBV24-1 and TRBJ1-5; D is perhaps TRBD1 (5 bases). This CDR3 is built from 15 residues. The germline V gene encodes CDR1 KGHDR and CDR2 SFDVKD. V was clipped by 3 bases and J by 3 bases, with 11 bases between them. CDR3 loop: CATSDPTDFNQPQHF. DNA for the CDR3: TGTGCCACCAGTGATCCGACAGATTTCAATCAGCCCCAGCATTTT.

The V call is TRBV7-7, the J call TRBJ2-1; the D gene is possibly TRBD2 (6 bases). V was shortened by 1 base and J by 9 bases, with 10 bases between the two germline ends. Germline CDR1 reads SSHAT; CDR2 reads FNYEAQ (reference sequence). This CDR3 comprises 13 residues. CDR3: CASSLDAGSEQFF. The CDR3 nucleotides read TGTGCCAGCAGCTTAGACGCGGGATCTGAGCAGTTCTTC.

The CDR3 nucleotides are TGTGCCAGCAGCCAAGAGACTGGCAACGTCCTGACTTTC. This encodes CASSQETGNVLTF. V usage is TRBV4-2 and J usage is TRBJ2-6; no definite D call. The CDR3 covers 13 residues. Germline V gene lookup returns CDR1 LGHNA and CDR2 YNFKEQ. Trimming removed 0 bases from V and 9 bases from J, with 6 bases in between.

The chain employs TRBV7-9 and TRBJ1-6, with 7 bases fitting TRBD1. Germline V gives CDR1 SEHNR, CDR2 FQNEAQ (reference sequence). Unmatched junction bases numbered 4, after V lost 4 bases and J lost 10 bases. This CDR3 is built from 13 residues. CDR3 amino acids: CASSSTGQSPLHF. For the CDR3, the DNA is TGTGCCAGCAGCTCGACAGGGCAATCACCCCTCCACTTT.

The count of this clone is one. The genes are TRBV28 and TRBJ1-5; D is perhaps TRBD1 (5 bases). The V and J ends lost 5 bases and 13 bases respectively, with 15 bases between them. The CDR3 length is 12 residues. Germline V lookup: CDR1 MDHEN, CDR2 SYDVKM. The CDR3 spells CASSTRQRRQHF. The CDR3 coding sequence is TGTGCCAGCAGTACGAGACAGCGTCGACAGCATTTT.

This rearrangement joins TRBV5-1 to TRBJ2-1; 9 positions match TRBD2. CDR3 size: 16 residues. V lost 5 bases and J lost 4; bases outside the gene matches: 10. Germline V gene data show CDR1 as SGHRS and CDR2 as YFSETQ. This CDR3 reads CASRALLAGIYNEQFF. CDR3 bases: TGCGCCAGCAGGGCCTTACTAGCGGGCATATACAATGAGCAGTTCTTC.

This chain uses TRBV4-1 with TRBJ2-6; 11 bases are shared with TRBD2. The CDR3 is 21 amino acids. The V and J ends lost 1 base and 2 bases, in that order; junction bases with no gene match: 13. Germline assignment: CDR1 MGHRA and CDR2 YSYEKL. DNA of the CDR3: TGCGCCAGCAGCCAAGCTCGGTCGTTCGGGACTAGCGGTACTGGGGCCAACGTCCTGACTTTC. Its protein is CASSQARSFGTSGTGANVLTF.

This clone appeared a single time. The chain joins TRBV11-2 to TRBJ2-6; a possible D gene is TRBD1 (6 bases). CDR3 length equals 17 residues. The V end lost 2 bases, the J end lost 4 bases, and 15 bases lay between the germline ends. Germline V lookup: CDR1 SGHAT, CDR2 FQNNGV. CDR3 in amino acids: CASSLLKGDWGANVLTF. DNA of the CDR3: TGTGCCAGCAGCTTACTGAAGGGGGATTGGGGGGCCAACGTCCTGACTTTC.

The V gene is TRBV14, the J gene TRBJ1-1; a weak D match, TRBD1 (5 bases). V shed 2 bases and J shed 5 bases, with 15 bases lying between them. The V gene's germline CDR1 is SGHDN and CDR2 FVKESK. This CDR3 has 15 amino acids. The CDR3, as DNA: TGTGCCAGCAGCCAAAATTCCGGGGGGTTGACTGAAGCTTTCTTT. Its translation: CASSQNSGGLTEAFF.

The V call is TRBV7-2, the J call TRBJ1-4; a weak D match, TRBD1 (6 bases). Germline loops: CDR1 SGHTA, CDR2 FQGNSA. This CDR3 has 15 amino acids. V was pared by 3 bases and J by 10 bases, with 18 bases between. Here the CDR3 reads CASSLGNRVGGKLFF. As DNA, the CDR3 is TGTGCCAGCAGCTTGGGGAACAGGGTAGGAGGAAAACTGTTTTTT.

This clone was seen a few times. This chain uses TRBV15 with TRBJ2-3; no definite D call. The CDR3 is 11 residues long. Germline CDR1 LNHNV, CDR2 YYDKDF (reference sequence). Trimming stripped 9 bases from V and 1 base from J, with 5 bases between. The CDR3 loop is CATQGTDTQYF. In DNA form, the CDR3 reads TGTGCCACTCAGGGCACAGATACGCAGTATTTT.

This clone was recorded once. The DNA for the CDR3 is TGTGCCAGCAGCACTATCTGGACAGGTCTTGGAGATACGCAGTATTTT. It codes for CASSTIWTGLGDTQYF. The chain links TRBV7-2 to TRBJ2-3, with 7 bases identical to TRBD1. V shed 5 bases, J shed 5 bases, and the junction held 13 bases outside the gene matches. Per germline, CDR1 SGHTA and CDR2 FQGNSA. The CDR3 runs to 16 residues.

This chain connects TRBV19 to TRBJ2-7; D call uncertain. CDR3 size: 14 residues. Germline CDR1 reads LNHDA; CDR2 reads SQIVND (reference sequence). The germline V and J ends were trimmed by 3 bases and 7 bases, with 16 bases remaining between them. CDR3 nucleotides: TGTGCCAGTAGTATCCTTCCACTCATCGGGGAGCAGTACGTC. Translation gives CASSILPLIGEQYV.

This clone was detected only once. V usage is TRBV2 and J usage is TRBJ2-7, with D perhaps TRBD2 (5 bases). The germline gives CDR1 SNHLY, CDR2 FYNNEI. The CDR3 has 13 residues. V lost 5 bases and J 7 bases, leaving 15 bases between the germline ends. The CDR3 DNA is TGTGCCAGCAGTCAGATACTAGGACGGGAGCAGTACTTC. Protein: CASSQILGREQYF.

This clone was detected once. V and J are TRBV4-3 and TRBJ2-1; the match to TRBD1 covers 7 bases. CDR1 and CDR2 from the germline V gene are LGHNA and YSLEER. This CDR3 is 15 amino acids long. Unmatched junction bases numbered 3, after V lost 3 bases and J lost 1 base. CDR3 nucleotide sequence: TGCGCCAGCAGCCAGGACAGGTGGTCCTACAATGAGCAGTTCTTC. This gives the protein CASSQDRWSYNEQFF.

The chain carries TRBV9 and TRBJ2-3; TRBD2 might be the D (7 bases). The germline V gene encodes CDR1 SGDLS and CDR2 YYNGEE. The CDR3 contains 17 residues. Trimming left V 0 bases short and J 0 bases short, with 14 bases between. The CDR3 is CASSVGTRGASTDTQYF. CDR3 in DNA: TGTGCCAGCAGCGTAGGGACACGGGGGGCAAGCACAGATACGCAGTATTTT.

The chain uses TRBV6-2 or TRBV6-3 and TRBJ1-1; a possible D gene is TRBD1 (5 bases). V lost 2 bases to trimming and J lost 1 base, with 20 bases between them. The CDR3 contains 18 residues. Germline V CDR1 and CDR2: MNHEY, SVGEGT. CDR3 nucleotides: TGTGCCAGCAGTTACGCCTTTGGGCAGGGAATTAGGAACACTGAAGCTTTCTTT. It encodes CASSYAFGQGIRNTEAFF.

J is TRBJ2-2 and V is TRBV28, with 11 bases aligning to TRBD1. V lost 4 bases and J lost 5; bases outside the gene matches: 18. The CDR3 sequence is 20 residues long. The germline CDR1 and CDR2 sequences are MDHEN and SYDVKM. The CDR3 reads CASSSPRDRGGAILTGELFF. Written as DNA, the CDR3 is TGTGCCAGCAGTTCTCCCCGGGACAGGGGGGGAGCCATCCTAACCGGGGAGCTGTTTTTT.

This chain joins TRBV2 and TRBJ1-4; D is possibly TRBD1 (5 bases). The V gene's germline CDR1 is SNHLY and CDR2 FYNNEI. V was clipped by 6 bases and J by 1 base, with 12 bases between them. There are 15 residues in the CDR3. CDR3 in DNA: TGTGCCAGCAGGGGGACTTGGGGAACTAATGAAAAACTGTTTTTT. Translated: CASRGTWGTNEKLFF.

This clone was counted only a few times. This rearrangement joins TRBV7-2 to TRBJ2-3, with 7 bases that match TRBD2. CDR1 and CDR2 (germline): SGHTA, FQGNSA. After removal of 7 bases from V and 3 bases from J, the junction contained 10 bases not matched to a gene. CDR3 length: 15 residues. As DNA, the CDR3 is TGTGCCAGCAACCTAGGTCTAGCGGAGACAGATACGCAGTATTTT. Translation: CASNLGLAETDTQYF. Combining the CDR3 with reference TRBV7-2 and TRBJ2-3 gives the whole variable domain GAGVSQSPSNKVTEKGKDVELRCDPISGHTALYWYRQSLGQGLEFLIYFQGNSAPDKSGLPSDRFSAERTGGSVSTLTIQRTQQEDSAVYLCASNLGLAETDTQYFGPGTRLTVL.

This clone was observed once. The CDR3 DNA sequence: TGCGCCAGCAGCCCGAACTCGCACAATGAGCAGTTCTTC. Its translation is CASSPNSHNEQFF. The rearrangement joins TRBV5-1 to TRBJ2-1; D gene unclear. Germline CDR1 SGHRS, CDR2 YFSETQ. V shed 4 bases and J shed 5 bases, with 10 bases lying between them. CDR3 length: 13 amino acids.

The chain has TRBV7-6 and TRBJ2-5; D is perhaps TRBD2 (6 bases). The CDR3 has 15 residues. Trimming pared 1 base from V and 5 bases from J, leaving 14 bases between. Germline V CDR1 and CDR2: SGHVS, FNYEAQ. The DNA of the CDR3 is TGTGCCAGCAGCTTAGGTTCCGGGGGTGGGGAGACCCAGTACTTC. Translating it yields CASSLGSGGGETQYF.

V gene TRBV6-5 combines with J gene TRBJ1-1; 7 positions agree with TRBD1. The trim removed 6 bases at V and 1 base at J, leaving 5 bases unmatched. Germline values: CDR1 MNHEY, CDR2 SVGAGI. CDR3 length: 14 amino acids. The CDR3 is CASSPGQPNTEAFF. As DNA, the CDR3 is TGTGCCAGCAGCCCGGGACAGCCGAACACTGAAGCTTTCTTT.

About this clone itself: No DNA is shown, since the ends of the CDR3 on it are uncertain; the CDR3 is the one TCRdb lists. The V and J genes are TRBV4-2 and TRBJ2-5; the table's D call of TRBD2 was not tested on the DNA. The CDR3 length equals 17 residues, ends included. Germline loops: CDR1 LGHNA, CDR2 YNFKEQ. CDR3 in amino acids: CASSQGGSGGFLETQYF.

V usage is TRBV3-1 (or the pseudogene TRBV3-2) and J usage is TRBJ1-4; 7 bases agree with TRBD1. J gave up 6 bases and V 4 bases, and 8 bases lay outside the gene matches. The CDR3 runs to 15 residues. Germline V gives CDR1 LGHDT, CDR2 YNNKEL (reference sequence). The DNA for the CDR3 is TGTGCCAGCAGCCTCCACGGGACAGTAGATGAAAAACTGTTTTTT. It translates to CASSLHGTVDEKLFF.

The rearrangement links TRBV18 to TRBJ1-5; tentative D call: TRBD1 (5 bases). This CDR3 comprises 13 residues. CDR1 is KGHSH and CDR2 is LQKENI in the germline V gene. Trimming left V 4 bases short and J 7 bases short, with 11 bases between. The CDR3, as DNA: TGTGCCAGCTCACGGGGAGGGGAACAGCCCCAGCATTTT. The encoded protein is CASSRGGEQPQHF.

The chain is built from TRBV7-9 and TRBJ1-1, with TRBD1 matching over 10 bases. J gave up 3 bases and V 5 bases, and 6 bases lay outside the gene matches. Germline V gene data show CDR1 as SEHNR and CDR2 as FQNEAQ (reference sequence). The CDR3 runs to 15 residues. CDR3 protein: CASSLRTGGDTEAFF. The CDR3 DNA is TGTGCCAGCAGCCTACGGACAGGGGGGGACACTGAAGCTTTCTTT.

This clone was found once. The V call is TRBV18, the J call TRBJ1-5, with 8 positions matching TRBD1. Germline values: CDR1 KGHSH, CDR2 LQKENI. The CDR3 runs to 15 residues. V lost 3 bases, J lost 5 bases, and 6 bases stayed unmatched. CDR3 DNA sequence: TGTGCCAGCTCACCGAAGGCAGGGGGCGATCAGCCCCAGCATTTT. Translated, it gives CASSPKAGGDQPQHF.

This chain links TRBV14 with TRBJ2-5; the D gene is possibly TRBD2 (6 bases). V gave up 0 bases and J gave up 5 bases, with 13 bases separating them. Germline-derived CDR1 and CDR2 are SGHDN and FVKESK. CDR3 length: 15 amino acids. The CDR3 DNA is TGTGCCAGCAGCCAAGATAGGCGGGATTGGGAGACCCAGTACTTC. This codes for CASSQDRRDWETQYF.